This TCR beta chain was recovered during a study of OX40 agonist ivuxolimab in advanced cancers. Background on the study: At 82.7% male, the cohort had a mean age of approximately 60 years, ranging from about 23 to 79. The study's findings and limits: CD4+ and CD8+ blood T cells expanded clonally by week 6 at 0.1 to 3.0 mg/kg.

Germline trimming cut 7 bases from V and 3 bases from J; bases unmatched to any gene: 6. The germline V gene has CDR1 MNHNY and CDR2 SVGAGI (reference sequence). CDR3 size: 13 residues. Concerning this clone itself: What it binds is not known.

The data were produced by immunoSEQ multiplex PCR, yet TCRdb's version contains in-frame clones alone and is incomplete. The table has tens of thousands of clones, 80% seen once; the top ten hold roughly 4.1%. Anyone with autoimmune disease history or systemic immunosuppression was excluded. V is TRBV6-6 and J is TRBJ2-7, with 7 bases fitting TRBD1. The receptor comes from an adult with an advanced solid tumor such as melanoma, head and neck, liver or kidney cancer. Sequenced here: CD4+ or CD8+ T cells sorted from blood, sampled in a trial of the OX40 agonist ivuxolimab. The CDR3 bases are TGTGCCAGCACCCTGCAGGGGGACTACGAGCAGTACTTC. Protein: CASTLQGDYEQYF.